This T cell receptor (beta chain) was sequenced during a study of T cell changes during pregnancy in multiple sclerosis. Germline V CDR1 and CDR2: SGDLS, YYNGEE. Trimming removed 4 bases from V and 6 bases from J; junction bases left unmatched: 9. The CDR3 is 14 residues long. Measured with immunoSEQ multiplex PCR; TCRdb has only the in-frame clones, and not every one. The repertoire consists of approximately 30,000 clones, with around nine tenths occurring once and the leading ten covering 7% to 10%. The rearrangement joins TRBV9 to TRBJ1-2; TRBD1 matches at 7 bases. The sample consisted of CD8+ T cells from peripheral blood mononuclear cells, taken in the second trimester of pregnancy. The source of this sequence is a female donor with multiple sclerosis, enrolled in a pregnancy study. The DNA for the CDR3 is TGTGCCAGCAGCCCACAGGGGTGGGGCAATGGCTACACCTTC. Translation: CASSPQGWGNGYTF.